The clone carrying this T cell receptor (beta chain) occurred many times. The TCRbeta library was prepared with unique molecular identifiers. One entry per CDR3 protein, called by TCRdb with MiXCR from the PCR reads. The top ten hold roughly 3% of the sample, which has 170,000 or so distinct CDR3 sequences, approximately 6.8% seen once. The data were taken from a study of T-cell reconstitution after alpha-beta-depleted transplantation in children. Trimming cost V 4 bases and J 6 bases; bases outside gene matches: 6. Germline CDR1 LGHNA, CDR2 YSLEER. This CDR3 is 15 amino acids long. The sequences come from PBMCs from the stem cell graft donor, collected from the stem cell graft. V usage is TRBV4-3 and J usage is TRBJ2-1, with 10 bases lining up with TRBD2. The sequence derives from a human donor who donated a stem cell graft to a child with Wiskott-Aldrich syndrome. The CDR3 is CASSRGLAEGNEQFF. CDR3 bases: TGCGCCAGCAGCCGAGGACTAGCGGAGGGCAATGAGCAGTTCTTC.